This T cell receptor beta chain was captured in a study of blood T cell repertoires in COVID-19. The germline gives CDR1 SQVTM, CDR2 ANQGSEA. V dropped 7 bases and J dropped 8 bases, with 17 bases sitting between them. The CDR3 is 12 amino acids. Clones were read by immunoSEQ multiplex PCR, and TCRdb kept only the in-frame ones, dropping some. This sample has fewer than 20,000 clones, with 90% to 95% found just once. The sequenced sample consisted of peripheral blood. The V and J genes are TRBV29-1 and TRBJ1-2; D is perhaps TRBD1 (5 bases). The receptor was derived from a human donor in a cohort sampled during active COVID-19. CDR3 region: CSDLDSPRGYTF. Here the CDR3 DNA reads TGCAGCGATCTCGACAGCCCCCGAGGCTACACCTTC.